This record concerns one TCR beta chain sequence. Sequence at one end of the junction differs from germline and may be a read error. No cell sorting was done before RNA was extracted from the tissue. The entry originates in a study of tumor and adjacent non-tumor tissue in lung cancer. Study as a whole: There were 11 to 13 adenocarcinoma, a couple of squamous cell carcinoma and 1 small cell lung cancer cases. The patients, roughly 10 men and about 5 women, were roughly 30 to 85 with stage I to III disease.

The length of the CDR3 is 17 residues. Germline CDR1 SGHDN, CDR2 FVKESK. A modified ARM-PCR protocol with three rounds of nested PCR amplified TCRbeta. TCRdb re-derived calls from the multiplex PCR reads in MiXCR, one entry per CDR3 protein. The profile shows 75,000 to 95,000 distinct CDR3 sequences, 55% to 75% of them singletons. This clonotype originated in a middle-aged woman with non-small cell lung cancer. The sequencing sample was made of lung tumor tissue. This sequence joins TRBV14 and TRBJ1-3; no definite D call. The CDR3 loop reads CTSSRRESRAPGNIIYF. DNA for the CDR3: TGTACCAGCAGCCGCCGTGAGTCGAGGGCGCCTGGAAACATCATATATTTT.